These 27 T cell receptor beta chains originate from one sample sequenced in a study of OX40 agonist ivuxolimab in advanced cancers. Clones were read by immunoSEQ multiplex PCR, and TCRdb kept only the in-frame ones, dropping some. Counted here are over 60,000 clones, 84% occurring once; the ten biggest clones make up 2% to 2.5%. This sample comprised CD4+ or CD8+ T cells sorted from blood, obtained in a trial of the OX40 agonist ivuxolimab. These TCRs come from an adult with an advanced solid tumor such as melanoma, head and neck, liver or kidney cancer.

The chain uses TRBV15 and TRBJ2-4, with D unresolved. In germline, CDR1 is LNHNV, CDR2 YYDKDF (reference sequence). This CDR3 is built from 15 residues. Trimming took off 1 base at V and 6 bases at J, with 13 bases between the two ends. CDR3 loop: CATSRVRTTGNIQYF. DNA for the CDR3: TGTGCCACCAGCAGAGTCCGCACGACCGGAAACATTCAGTACTTC.

The rearrangement uses TRBV7-2 and TRBJ2-2, with D tentatively TRBD2 (6 bases). CDR1 and CDR2 from the germline V gene are SGHTA and FQGNSA. The CDR3 totals 15 residues. V gave up 1 base and J gave up 7 bases, with 13 bases separating them. CDR3 region: CASSLGGVRSGELFF. The CDR3 region has the DNA TGTGCCAGCAGCTTAGGGGGGGTCCGTAGCGGGGAGCTGTTTTTT.

V is TRBV27 and J is TRBJ2-1, with 16 bases that match TRBD2. The CDR3 is 14 amino acids. Losses at the gene ends were 6 bases for V and 8 bases for J; bases not matched to a gene: 1. Germline V lookup: CDR1 MNHEY, CDR2 SMNVEV (reference sequence). This chain's CDR3 is CASRGLAGGYEQFF. In DNA, the CDR3 is TGTGCCAGCAGGGGACTAGCGGGAGGGTATGAGCAGTTCTTC.

The V call is TRBV13, the J call TRBJ2-3, with TRBD2 matching 8 bases. The CDR3 has 15 amino acids. Per the germline V gene, CDR1 is PRHDT and CDR2 is FYEKMQ (reference sequence). With 2 bases clipped from V and 2 bases from J, the junction kept 3 bases outside the gene matches. CDR3 bases: TGTGCCAGCAGCTTATTCGGGGGGGCCACAGATACGCAGTATTTT. It encodes CASSLFGGATDTQYF.

The chain combines TRBV11-2 with TRBJ1-1, with 7 positions matching TRBD1. Germline V gene data show CDR1 as SGHAT and CDR2 as FQNNGV. The CDR3 is 14 amino acids. Trimming took 7 bases from V and 0 from J; bases not matched to a gene: 5. CDR3 sequence reads: CASTGGIMNTEAFF. CDR3 DNA sequence: TGTGCCAGCACAGGGGGAATAATGAACACTGAAGCTTTCTTT.

The CDR3 nucleotides read TGTGCCAGCAGTCCTCCTCACAGGGGGCAAGACGAGCAGTACTTC. Translation gives CASSPPHRGQDEQYF. The chain recombines TRBV28 with TRBJ2-7, with 9 bases fitting TRBD1. From germline, CDR1 is MDHEN and CDR2 SYDVKM. Germline trimming cut 5 bases from V and 5 bases from J; bases unmatched to any gene: 10. The CDR3 totals 15 residues.

The chain joins TRBV15 to TRBJ1-4, with no clear D. The length of the CDR3 is 12 residues. Germline-derived CDR1 and CDR2 are LNHNV and YYDKDF (reference sequence). With 3 bases removed from V and 10 bases from J, the gap between germline ends came to 9 bases. The CDR3 loop reads CATSSRKGKLFF. In DNA form, the CDR3 reads TGTGCCACCAGCAGTCGAAAGGGAAAACTGTTTTTT.

The chain combines TRBV2 with TRBJ1-1; unclear D gene. The germline CDR1 and CDR2 sequences are SNHLY and FYNNEI. Trimming removed 5 bases from V and 0 bases from J, with 7 bases in between. The CDR3 has 13 amino acids. CDR3 sequence (DNA): TGTGCCAGCAGTTACACAGTGAACACTGAAGCTTTCTTT. Translation: CASSYTVNTEAFF.

The chain uses TRBV5-4 and TRBJ1-2; 7 positions agree with TRBD1. V was clipped by 5 bases and J by 4 bases; unmatched bases: 5. There are 13 residues in the CDR3. The germline V gene encodes CDR1 SGHNT and CDR2 YYREEE (reference sequence). CDR3 nucleotides: TGTGCCAGCAGTCAGGGACAGATCTATGGCTACACCTTC. Translation: CASSQGQIYGYTF.

This clone has only one observation. The chain carries TRBV6-1 and TRBJ2-1; D is perhaps TRBD2 (6 bases). Germline lookup yields CDR1 MNHNS and CDR2 SASEGT. Trimming stripped 6 bases from V and 7 bases from J, with 13 bases between. The CDR3 has 13 residues. The CDR3 region has the DNA TGTGCCAGCAGACCCTTGGGGGGAAATGAGCAGTTCTTC. Residues: CASRPLGGNEQFF.

This chain joins TRBV7-2 and TRBJ1-2; maybe TRBD1 (6 bases). This CDR3 comprises 13 residues. The ends were cut back, 5 bases at V and 7 bases at J, with 14 bases in the middle. In germline, CDR1 is SGHTA, CDR2 FQGNSA. The CDR3 DNA is TGTGCCAGCAGCGGACAGATTTGGGGTGGCTACACCTTC. It yields the protein CASSGQIWGGYTF.

This clone was recorded a few times. V usage is TRBV19 and J usage is TRBJ2-7, with D possibly being TRBD1 or TRBD2 (5 bases each). CDR1 and CDR2 from the germline V gene are LNHDA and SQIVND (reference sequence). V was cut by 8 bases and J by 8 bases, with 16 bases left in between. CDR3 length: 12 amino acids. CDR3 sequence: CASEGLENKQYF. CDR3 nucleotides: TGTGCCAGTGAGGGGTTGGAAAACAAGCAGTACTTC.

The J gene is TRBJ2-3, the V gene TRBV29-1; D may be TRBD1 or TRBD2 (5 bases each). CDR1 and CDR2 (germline): SQVTM, ANQGSEA. V lost 7 bases, J lost 3 bases, and 17 bases lay in between. The CDR3 spans 14 residues. CDR3 nucleotide sequence: TGCAGCGGGGCATTCGGGGCTTTAACAGATACGCAGTATTTT. Translated, it gives CSGAFGALTDTQYF.

The chain employs TRBV7-2 and TRBJ2-1; D call uncertain. Germline V gives CDR1 SGHTA, CDR2 FQGNSA. V lost 1 base to trimming and J lost 0 bases, with 13 bases between them. CDR3 length: 17 amino acids. CDR3 residues: CASSLDRGRISYNEQFF. The CDR3 coding sequence is TGTGCCAGCAGCTTAGACAGAGGCCGTATCTCCTACAATGAGCAGTTCTTC. The full variable domain, in which reference TRBV7-2 and TRBJ2-1 provide the parts outside the CDR3, is GAGVSQSPSNKVTEKGKDVELRCDPISGHTALYWYRQSLGQGLEFLIYFQGNSAPDKSGLPSDRFSAERTGGSVSTLTIQRTQQEDSAVYLCASSLDRGRISYNEQFFGPGTRLTVL.

The CDR3 spells CASSWGTGAKNIQYF. CDR3 in DNA: TGTGCCAGCAGCTGGGGGACCGGAGCCAAAAACATTCAGTACTTC. The chain links TRBV6-5 to TRBJ2-4; D is perhaps TRBD1 or TRBD2 (5 bases each). The CDR3 totals 15 residues. With 6 bases removed from V and 0 bases from J, the gap between germline ends came to 12 bases. Looked up from germline, CDR1 is MNHEY and CDR2 is SVGAGI.

The rearrangement uses TRBV18 and TRBJ2-7; D is possibly TRBD1 or TRBD2 (5 bases each). Looked up from germline, CDR1 is KGHSH and CDR2 is LQKENI. V lost 1 base and J 4 bases, leaving 14 bases between the germline ends. This CDR3 has 15 residues. The CDR3 sequence: CASSPLGQGAYEQYF. The DNA of the CDR3 is TGTGCCAGCTCACCACTGGGGCAGGGAGCTTACGAGCAGTACTTC. Using reference TRBV18 and TRBJ2-7 for the parts outside the CDR3, the full variable domain is NAGVMQNPRHLVRRRGQEARLRCSPMKGHSHVYWYRQLPEEGLKFMVYLQKENIIDESGMPKERFSAEFPKEGPSILRIQQVVRGDSAAYFCASSPLGQGAYEQYFGPGTRLTVT.

The chain employs TRBV7-2 and TRBJ2-5; 11 bases map to TRBD1. The trim removed 4 bases at V and 0 bases at J, leaving 4 bases unmatched. The CDR3 extends over 16 amino acids. Germline V lookup: CDR1 SGHTA, CDR2 FQGNSA. The CDR3 nucleotides are TGTGCCAGCAGCTCGGGACAGGGGGGGGACCAAGAGACCCAGTACTTC. The encoded protein is CASSSGQGGDQETQYF.

The chain has TRBV19 and TRBJ2-6; unclear D gene. CDR1 and CDR2 from the germline V gene are LNHDA and SQIVND (reference sequence). With 0 bases removed from V and 0 bases from J, the gap between germline ends came to 15 bases. This CDR3 is built from 19 residues. The CDR3 is CASSIDLPWRTSGANVLTF. The CDR3 nucleotides are TGTGCCAGTAGTATAGATTTGCCCTGGCGCACCTCTGGGGCCAACGTCCTGACTTTC.

This chain uses TRBV28 with TRBJ2-7; the D is unclear. The V end lost 10 bases, the J end lost 0 bases, and 13 bases lay between the germline ends. This CDR3 region has 13 residues. CDR1 MDHEN and CDR2 SYDVKM come from the germline V gene. For the CDR3, the DNA is TGTGCCATCGCGACGGGTAGCTCCTACGAGCAGTACTTC. Translation: CAIATGSSYEQYF.

The V call is TRBV29-1, the J call TRBJ2-7, with D tentatively TRBD1 (6 bases). Germline assignment: CDR1 SQVTM and CDR2 ANQGSEA. There are 12 residues in the CDR3. V gave up 4 bases and J gave up 6 bases, with 13 bases separating them. The CDR3 reads CSVGRDITEQYF. In DNA form, the CDR3 reads TGCAGCGTTGGTCGGGACATCACCGAGCAGTACTTC.

As DNA, the CDR3 is TGTGCCAGCACCGAAAGGGGAGTCCGAACCTATGGCTACACCTTC. Translating it yields CASTERGVRTYGYTF. The rearrangement uses TRBV6-1 and TRBJ1-2; tentative D call: TRBD1 (5 bases). V dropped 7 bases and J dropped 4 bases, with 19 bases sitting between them. CDR3 length equals 15 residues. Per germline, CDR1 MNHNS and CDR2 SASEGT.

This clone was counted many times. This chain connects TRBV6-6 to TRBJ2-2; perhaps TRBD1 as D (6 bases). This CDR3 contains 15 residues. V gave up 7 bases and J gave up 7 bases, with 19 bases separating them. CDR1 is MNHNY and CDR2 is SVGAGI in the germline V gene (reference sequence). The CDR3 loop reads CASTLLQGDDGELFF. Written as DNA, the CDR3 is TGTGCCAGCACTTTATTACAGGGTGATGACGGGGAGCTGTTTTTT.

The J gene is TRBJ2-7, the V gene TRBV13; 8 bases match TRBD1. Germline-derived CDR1 and CDR2 are PRHDT and FYEKMQ (reference sequence). This CDR3 is built from 15 residues. V was pared by 5 bases and J by 5 bases, with 11 bases of the junction left unmatched. CDR3 region: CASSLPSGGINEQYF. Written as DNA, the CDR3 is TGTGCCAGCAGCCTCCCCTCAGGGGGCATCAACGAGCAGTACTTC.

This rearrangement joins TRBV19 to TRBJ2-4; 7 nucleotides line up with TRBD2. J lost 0 bases, V lost 8 bases, and 13 bases had no gene match. Germline lookup yields CDR1 LNHDA and CDR2 SQIVND (reference sequence). The CDR3 extends over 17 amino acids. The CDR3 DNA is TGTGCCAGTCCGAGAGCTAGCGGATATTTAGCCAAAAACATTCAGTACTTC. Translation: CASPRASGYLAKNIQYF.

This chain connects TRBV28 to TRBJ2-1; 13 bases align to TRBD2. The trim removed 7 bases at V and 5 bases at J, leaving 8 bases unmatched. The CDR3 is made up of 16 amino acids. Germline V lookup: CDR1 MDHEN, CDR2 SYDVKM. CDR3 protein: CASTPRGTSGNNEQFF. The CDR3 nucleotides are TGTGCCAGCACCCCTAGAGGGACTAGCGGGAACAATGAGCAGTTCTTC. Together with reference TRBV28 and TRBJ2-1, the CDR3 gives the full variable domain: DVKVTQSSRYLVKRTGEKVFLECVQDMDHENMFWYRQDPGLGLRLIYFSYDVKMKEKGDIPEGYSVSREKKERFSLILESASTNQTSMYLCASTPRGTSGNNEQFFGPGTRLTVL.

The chain joins TRBV27 to TRBJ2-7, with TRBD1 matching 9 bases. Germline V CDR1 and CDR2: MNHEY, SMNVEV (reference sequence). The CDR3 is 16 residues long. V dropped 5 bases and J dropped 2; count of bases not matched to a gene: 10. The CDR3 protein is CASSPASGQGTYEQYF. The CDR3 DNA sequence: TGTGCCAGCAGTCCCGCATCGGGACAGGGAACCTACGAGCAGTACTTC.

This chain joins TRBV5-1 and TRBJ1-4; D is unclear. This CDR3 is 14 amino acids long. With 0 bases removed from V and 2 bases from J, the gap between germline ends came to 5 bases. The germline V gene encodes CDR1 SGHRS and CDR2 YFSETQ. CDR3 sequence: CASSLGPTNEKLFF. The CDR3, as DNA: TGCGCCAGCAGCTTGGGACCGACTAATGAAAAACTGTTTTTT.